This TCR beta chain was sequenced for a study of shared clonotypes between healthy human individuals. Study-level information: Donors consisted of two women and three men between 18 and 49.

Original analysis: Filtering differed since immunoSEQ provided only junctions, with no quality scores. TCRdb's table, derived via immunoSEQ multiplex PCR, lists solely in-frame clones and lacks some. V and J calls and clone size are those listed in that table; D and trimming were worked out from the DNA. Counted here are over 800,000 clones, approximately 92% occurring once; the ten biggest clones make up more than 20%. Comments on this clone: Its matching antigen is unknown.

The CDR3 spans 15 residues. Trimming shortened V by 5 bases and J by 0 bases, and 13 bases separated the two germline ends. From germline, CDR1 is LNHDA and CDR2 SQIVND (reference sequence). CD45RO negativity and positive selection for CCR7 defined naive CD8 cells, a population that excluded terminally differentiated effector memory CD45RA+ cells. The donor population consisted of healthy HIV-negative adults with no recent acute infections or vaccinations. Points from the study as a whole: Several donors showed sharing of approximately 4.7% of naive CD4 clonotypes.

The chain combines TRBV19 with TRBJ1-1, with a tentative D call TRBD1 (5 bases). The receptor was isolated from a young man in good health. Sequencing was performed on naive CD8+ T cells sorted from blood. CDR3 protein: CASSLSPDMNTEAFF. CDR3 coding DNA: TGTGCCAGTAGTCTCTCACCGGACATGAACACTGAAGCTTTCTTT.